This TCR beta chain was found in a study of blood T cell repertoires in COVID-19. About the research overall: Samples of COVID-19 (acute and convalescent) were obtained from the United States, Italy and Spain. In each case, the material was cDNA or gDNA derived from T cells, B-cell-depleted T cells, or PBMCs.

Germline assignment: CDR1 LGHNA and CDR2 YSLEER. The CDR3 loop spans 15 amino acids. Unmatched junction bases numbered 7, after V lost 4 bases and J lost 4 bases. In the original processing: Estimates of nucleated cell counts were drawn from the amplification of reference gene primers. TCRdb keeps only in-frame clones here, not all; method: immunoSEQ multiplex PCR. V and J calls and clone size come straight from that table; D and trimming were deduced from the DNA. This sample has 68,000 or so clones; roughly 80% occur once, and the top ten carry about 24%. The chain joins TRBV4-3 to TRBJ2-7, with 10 bases fitting TRBD1. This receptor was taken from a human donor in a cohort sampled during active COVID-19. Sequencing was done on a sample of peripheral blood. The CDR3 region has the DNA TGCGCCAGCAGCCTCGGGACAGGGGAAGGGTACGAGCAGTACTTC. This codes for CASSLGTGEGYEQYF.